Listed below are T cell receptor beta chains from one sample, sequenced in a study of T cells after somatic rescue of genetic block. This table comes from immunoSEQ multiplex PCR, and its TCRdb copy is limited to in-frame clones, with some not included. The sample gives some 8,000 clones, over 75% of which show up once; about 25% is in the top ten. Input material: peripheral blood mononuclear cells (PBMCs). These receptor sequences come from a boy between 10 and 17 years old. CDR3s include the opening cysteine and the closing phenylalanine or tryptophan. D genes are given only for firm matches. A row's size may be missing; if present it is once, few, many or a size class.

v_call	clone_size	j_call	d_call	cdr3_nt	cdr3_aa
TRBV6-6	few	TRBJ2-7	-	TGTGCCAGCAGTTACTCGCGGGCCAGGGGTTACGAGCAGTACTTC	CASSYSRARGYEQYF
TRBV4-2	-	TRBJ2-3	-	TGTGCCAGCAGTGTCGCAGGCGGGGGCCGCACAGATACGCAGTATTTT	CASSVAGGGRTDTQYF
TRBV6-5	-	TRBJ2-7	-	TGTGCCAGCAGTTACGGTCCCTACGAGCAGTACTTC	CASSYGPYEQYF
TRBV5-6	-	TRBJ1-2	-	TGTGCCAGCAGCCGTGACTGGGGCTACACCTTC	CASSRDWGYTF
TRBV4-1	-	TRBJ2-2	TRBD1	TGCGCCAGCAGCCAAGGACCAAGACAGGGGCTTCTTTCCGGGGAGCTGTTTTTT	CASSQGPRQGLLSGELFF
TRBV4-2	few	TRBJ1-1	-	TGTGCCAGCAGCCAAGAAAGGCGGGGAGGGAACACTGAAGCTTTCTTT	CASSQERRGGNTEAFF
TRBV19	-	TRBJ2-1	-	TGTGCCAGTAGTATAGGACAAGGGTACCCTTACAATGAGCAGTTCTTC	CASSIGQGYPYNEQFF
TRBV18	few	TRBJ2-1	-	TGTGCCAGCTCACCAAGATATTACGACAACGGGGAATATTACAATGAGCAGTTCTTC	CASSPRYYDNGEYYNEQFF
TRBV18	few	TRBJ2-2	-	TGTGCCAGCTCTCCTCAGGAGGCCGGGGAGCTGTTTTTT	CASSPQEAGELFF
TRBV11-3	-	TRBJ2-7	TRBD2	TGTGCCAGCAGCTTAGAGGCTAGCGGGACCTACGAGCAGTACTTC	CASSLEASGTYEQYF
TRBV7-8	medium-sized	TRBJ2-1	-	TGTGCCAGCAGCTTATTACGGGGAAACAATGAGCAGTTCTTC	CASSLLRGNNEQFF
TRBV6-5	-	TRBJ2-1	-	TGTGCCAGCAGTTACTCGAGTTCATCCTACAATGAGCAGTTCTTC	CASSYSSSSYNEQFF
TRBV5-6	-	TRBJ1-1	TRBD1	TGTGCCAGCAGCCATCCCGGGACAGGGGGCGCTTTCTTT	CASSHPGTGGAFF
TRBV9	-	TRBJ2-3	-	TGTGCCAGCAGACGGGGGGACAGTGGCACAGATACGCAGTATTTT	CASRRGDSGTDTQYF
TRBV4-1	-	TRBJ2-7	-	TGCGCCAGCAGCCAACTCCCTAACTCAGGGGCACCCTACGAGCAGTACTTC	CASSQLPNSGAPYEQYF
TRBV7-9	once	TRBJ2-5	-	TGTGCCAGCAGCGCAACCGTTCAAGAGACCCAGTACTTC	CASSATVQETQYF
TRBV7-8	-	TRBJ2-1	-	TGTGCCAGCAGCGACCGTTTTCGCGGCTCCTACAATGAGCAGTTCTTC	CASSDRFRGSYNEQFF
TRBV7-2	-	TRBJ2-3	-	TGTGCCACCGTAGGGGGTCAGGGACCAAACTGGGCAGATACGCAGTATTTT	CATVGGQGPNWADTQYF
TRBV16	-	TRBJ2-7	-	TGTGCCAGCATGGGGAACAGCTACGAGCAGTACTTC	CASMGNSYEQYF
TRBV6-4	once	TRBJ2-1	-	TGTGCCAGCAGGATCCTCAATGAGCAGTTCTTC	CASRILNEQFF
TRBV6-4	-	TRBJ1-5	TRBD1	TGTGCCAGCAGGACAGGGCTGGGCAATCAGCCCCAGCATTTT	CASRTGLGNQPQHF
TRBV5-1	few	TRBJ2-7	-	TGCGCCAGCAGCCTGCTTGAGGGAATCTCGGAGCAGTACTTC	CASSLLEGISEQYF